The 3 T cell receptor beta chains given below trace back to one sample, sequenced in a study of technical replicates of blood from four donors. Clones were sequenced by immunoSEQ multiplex PCR, and TCRdb holds only the in-frame ones, with some missing. The sample includes 13,000 to 15,000 clones, approximately 84% of them seen just once. The specimen sequenced was PBMCs. Source of these receptors: a human donor in good health.

The gene calls are TRBV5-1 and TRBJ2-1; TRBD1 matches at 10 bases. The germline gives CDR1 SGHRS, CDR2 YFSETQ. The CDR3 extends over 17 amino acids. Losses at the gene ends were 1 base for V and 4 bases for J; bases not matched to a gene: 8. This CDR3 is CASSLTGQGYPYNEQFF. The CDR3 DNA follows: TGCGCCAGCAGCTTGACGGGACAGGGGTACCCTTACAATGAGCAGTTCTTC.

This clone was detected only a few times. The chain combines TRBV6-6 with TRBJ2-7, with 7 bases identical to TRBD1. Per the germline V gene, CDR1 is MNHNY and CDR2 is SVGAGI (reference sequence). The length of the CDR3 is 15 residues. V lost 4 bases and J lost 2; bases outside the gene matches: 8. In DNA form, the CDR3 reads TGTGCCAGCAGTTCCCACCTGGGACAGACCTACGAGCAGTACTTC. This codes for CASSSHLGQTYEQYF.

This clone showed up just once. The V gene is TRBV29-1, the J gene TRBJ2-1; tentatively, D is TRBD1 (7 bases). V was cut by 3 bases and J by 10 bases, with 19 bases left in between. CDR3 length: 14 amino acids. Per the germline V gene, CDR1 is SQVTM and CDR2 is ANQGSEA. The CDR3 coding sequence is TGCAGCGTTGAGAGGGGGGACAGCCTCCTGGAGCAGTTCTTC. This translates into CSVERGDSLLEQFF.